This TCR beta chain was captured by sequencing in a study of T-cell memory formation after mild COVID-19. TCRdb reanalysed the 5' RACE reads using MiXCR and keeps one entry per CDR3 protein. The data contain a few hundred thousand distinct CDR3 sequences, around 27% of them seen just once; the ten biggest clones take up under 15%. Germline V gene lookup returns CDR1 DFQATT and CDR2 SNEGSKA (reference sequence). The CDR3 length is 16 residues. Trimming at V came to 5 bases and at J to 4 bases, leaving 13 bases not matched to a gene. This clonotype was observed a few times. The sample consisted of PBMCs or a T cell subset sorted from them (not recorded which). V is TRBV20-1 and J is TRBJ2-7; 11 bases fit TRBD1. The source of this sequence is an adult woman who had mild COVID-19 (a few samples of this study predate the infection). Cell type and time point are not known. The CDR3 nucleotides read TGCAGTGCTTCCGGACAGGGGGCTGGAGAACGGTACGAGCAGTACTTC. Translated, it gives CSASGQGAGERYEQYF.